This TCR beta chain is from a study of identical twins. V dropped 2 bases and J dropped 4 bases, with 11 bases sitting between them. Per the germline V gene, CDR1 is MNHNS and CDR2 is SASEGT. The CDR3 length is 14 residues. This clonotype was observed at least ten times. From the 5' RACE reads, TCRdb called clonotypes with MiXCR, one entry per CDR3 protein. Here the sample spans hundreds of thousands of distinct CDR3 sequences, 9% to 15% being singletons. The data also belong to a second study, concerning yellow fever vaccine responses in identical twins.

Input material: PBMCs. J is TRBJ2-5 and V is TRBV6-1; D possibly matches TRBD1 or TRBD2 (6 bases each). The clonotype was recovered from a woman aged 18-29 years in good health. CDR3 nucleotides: TGTGCCAGCAGTGAACCCAAGGGGGGAGAGACCCAGTACTTC. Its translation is CASSEPKGGETQYF.